The 13 T cell receptor beta chains below were found in one sample sequenced in a study of blood T cell repertoires in COVID-19. Only in-frame clones appear in the TCRdb table, and some are missing; sequencing was by immunoSEQ multiplex PCR. Altogether more than 150,000 clones are present, roughly 90% being singletons, with the ten largest covering about 3.9%. The sample was peripheral blood. These receptors were collected from an older woman with acute or convalescent COVID-19.

The rearrangement links TRBV3-1 (or the pseudogene TRBV3-2) to TRBJ1-6; D gene ambiguous. Trimming shortened V by 4 bases and J by 13 bases, and 20 bases separated the two germline ends. Germline V gene sequence: CDR1 LGHDT, CDR2 YNNKEL (reference sequence). This CDR3 comprises 15 residues. Here the CDR3 DNA reads TGTGCCAGCAGCCTAAACCGTGAGCCCGGAGGGCCCCTCCACTTT. It translates to CASSLNREPGGPLHF.

This clone was detected only once. The CDR3 region is CASSESTFQLPPEAFF. The CDR3 DNA reads as TGCGCCAGCAGTGAGTCGACTTTTCAGCTCCCTCCTGAAGCTTTCTTT. This chain connects TRBV10-1 to TRBJ1-1; no firm D call. Trimming took 0 bases from V and 6 from J, leaving 17 bases between them. The CDR3 runs 16 residues. The germline V gene encodes CDR1 WNHNN and CDR2 SYGVQD (reference sequence).

Concerning this clone itself: A read error may account for a junction end that differs from germline. The CDR3 nucleotides read TGTGCCAGCAGTGACCCCCCTCGGTACTACTTC. The encoded protein is CASSDPPRYYF. This rearrangement joins TRBV6-1 to TRBJ1-2; no clear D gene. Looked up from germline, CDR1 is MNHNS and CDR2 is SASEGT. This CDR3 has 11 amino acids.

In its sample, this clone was seen once. This chain uses TRBV6-6 with TRBJ2-7; possibly TRBD1 for D (5 bases). This CDR3 is built from 14 residues. The germline V gene has CDR1 MNHNY and CDR2 SVGAGI (reference sequence). The V gene lost 5 bases and the J gene lost 2 bases, with 13 bases spanning the gap. CDR3: CASSKGDRAYEQYF. The CDR3 region has the DNA TGTGCCAGCAGTAAAGGGGATAGGGCCTACGAGCAGTACTTC.

In DNA form, the CDR3 reads TGTGCCAGCAGCCAAGCGGGACTAGCGGGAAACAACAATGAGCAGTTCTTC. Residues: CASSQAGLAGNNNEQFF. This chain joins TRBV3-1 (or the pseudogene TRBV3-2) and TRBJ2-1; 13 bases are a match to TRBD2. CDR1 and CDR2 (germline): LGHDT, YNNKEL (reference sequence). V trimming: 1 base; J trimming: 5 bases; junction bases outside the gene matches: 5. The CDR3 loop spans 17 amino acids.

V and J are TRBV19 and TRBJ1-5; possibly TRBD1 for D (6 bases). Trimming left V 5 bases short and J 2 bases short, with 16 bases between. This CDR3 is built from 16 residues. From germline, CDR1 is LNHDA and CDR2 SQIVND (reference sequence). CDR3 loop: CASSSSGVLGNQPQHF. CDR3 nucleotides: TGTGCCAGTAGTTCTTCAGGGGTTTTGGGCAATCAGCCCCAGCATTTT.

Points on this clone: Different DNA sequences within this sample yield the same CDR3. The chain carries TRBV19 and TRBJ2-3, with D hard to call. This CDR3 spans 11 amino acids. Deletions cut 3 bases from V and 5 bases from J, with 3 bases between. The germline V gene encodes CDR1 LNHDA and CDR2 SQIVND (reference sequence). The CDR3 loop reads CASSIGDTQYF. The CDR3 DNA sequence: TGTGCCAGTAGTATCGGAGATACGCAGTATTTT.

The chain is built from TRBV11-2 and TRBJ2-1, with 13 nucleotides matching TRBD2. The V and J ends lost 1 base and 6 bases, in that order; junction bases with no gene match: 6. CDR1 and CDR2 from the germline V gene are SGHAT and FQNNGV. CDR3 length: 17 residues. CDR3 sequence reads: CASSLVTSGGYANEQFF. CDR3 DNA: TGTGCCAGCAGCTTAGTGACTAGCGGGGGGTACGCCAATGAGCAGTTCTTC.

V gene TRBV10-3 combines with J gene TRBJ2-2; 11 bases are shared with TRBD2. Germline trimming cut 3 bases from V and 5 bases from J; bases unmatched to any gene: 8. Per germline, CDR1 ENHRY and CDR2 SYGVKD. This CDR3 spans 17 amino acids. CDR3 bases: TGTGCCATCAGTGAAGGACGACTAGCGGGAAGGACCGGGGAGCTGTTTTTT. It translates to CAISEGRLAGRTGELFF.

Comment on this clone: The junction shows a germline mismatch at one end, possibly a read error. This sequence joins TRBV7-9 and TRBJ2-2, with TRBD2 matching over 10 bases. The CDR3 covers 16 residues. The germline gives CDR1 SEHNR, CDR2 FQNEAQ (reference sequence). CDR3 region: CASSLASGSNSGELFF. Written as DNA, the CDR3 is TGTGCCAGCAGCTTGGCTAGCGGGAGTAACAGCGGGGAGCTGTTTTTT.

The genes are TRBV6-2 or TRBV6-3 and TRBJ2-1; TRBD1 agrees at 9 bases. Germline V gene sequence: CDR1 MNHEY, CDR2 SVGEGT. The J segment lost 2 bases and the V segment lost 4 bases, leaving 9 bases of the junction unmatched. This CDR3 spans 17 amino acids. The CDR3 DNA sequence: TGTGCCAGCAGTTCAATCGCCGGGACAGGGACCTACAATGAGCAGTTCTTC. This gives the protein CASSSIAGTGTYNEQFF.

This clone showed up just a few times. The V and J genes are TRBV6-2 or TRBV6-3 and TRBJ2-1; 8 nucleotides agree with TRBD1. The junction had 7 bases not matched to a gene; V was cut back by 6 bases and J by 0 bases. Germline CDR1 MNHEY, CDR2 SVGEGT. The CDR3 loop spans 16 amino acids. In nucleotides, the CDR3 is TGTGCCAGCAGCCCTTGGACAGGGAGCTCCTACAATGAGCAGTTCTTC. Protein sequence: CASSPWTGSSYNEQFF.

The table lists this clone with a count of one. This chain uses TRBV18 with TRBJ1-1; D possibly corresponds to TRBD1 (6 bases). This CDR3 contains 13 residues. Germline V gene lookup returns CDR1 KGHSH and CDR2 LQKENI. V lost 6 bases to trimming and J lost 7 bases, with 15 bases between them. The chain's CDR3 is CASSETGIGEAFF. CDR3 in DNA: TGTGCCAGCTCGGAAACAGGGATAGGTGAAGCTTTCTTT.